This T cell receptor beta chain was sequenced for a study of T cells in Graves' hyperthyroidism and ophthalmopathy. Ophthalmopathy cases scored 3 or more on the Clinical Activity Score and 4 or more on NOSPECS grade, with duration below 3 months. The source material, RNA transcripts, was used to amplify TCR beta CDR3 regions. TCR CDR3 underwent first-round RT-PCR with the HTBI primer set. TCRdb reanalysed the multiplex PCR reads using MiXCR and keeps one entry per CDR3 protein. The sample holds 250,000 to 350,000 distinct CDR3 sequences, about 20% seen once. Findings and limits, study-wide: Blood also carried most thyroid clonotypes expanded above 0.001.

This clonotype came up a few times. Its antigen is unknown. The CDR3 is 16 amino acids. V was pared by 6 bases and J by 0 bases, with 5 bases of the junction left unmatched. Germline V gives CDR1 MNHEY, CDR2 SVGEGT. The V gene is TRBV6-2 or TRBV6-3, the J gene TRBJ1-6, with 7 bases lining up with TRBD1. The clonotype originates from a man aged 25-45 years with Graves' ophthalmopathy. Sequenced input: blood. The CDR3 loop is CASRAQGSSYNSPLHF. For the CDR3, the DNA is TGTGCCAGCAGAGCACAGGGGAGCTCCTATAATTCACCCCTCCACTTT.